A selection of T cell receptor beta chains follows, all from one sample in a study of T cell repertoires in cytomegalovirus infection. Which antigens these TCRs recognize remains unknown. TCRdb analysed the reads with MiXCR anew, one entry per CDR3 protein. Of 650,000 to 900,000 distinct CDR3 sequences in the sample, around 29% were seen once. Source: cultured CD8+ T cells from PBMCs, taken from culture after CMV antigen stimulation. Source of these receptors: a human donor in good health (CMV status not recorded). Some clones in this sample may be carry-over from other donors' samples. Each CDR3 is given with its conserved first and last residue. The D gene is left open where the match is weak. Clone size is stated in some rows and not others, as once, few, many or a class when expanded.

j_call | d_call | v_call | clone_size | cdr3_aa | cdr3_nt
TRBJ2-7 | NA | TRBV19 | NA | CASSTPDGADEQYF | TGTGCCAGTAGTACCCCGGACGGCGCGGACGAGCAGTACTTC
TRBJ2-1 | NA | TRBV7-9 | NA | CASSDGRGYNEQFF | TGTGCCAGCAGCGACGGGCGAGGCTACAATGAGCAGTTCTTC
TRBJ2-2 | NA | TRBV6-5 | NA | CASSYSGGPVSGELFF | TGTGCCAGCAGTTACTCGGGGGGGCCGGTGTCCGGGGAGCTGTTTTTT
TRBJ2-5 | NA | TRBV4-1 | few | CASSPTSGAPGETQYF | TGCGCCAGCAGCCCCACCTCAGGGGCCCCGGGAGAGACCCAGTACTTC
TRBJ1-2 | NA | TRBV7-9 | many | CASSSGNYGYTF | TGTGCCAGCAGCTCCGGCAACTATGGCTACACCTTC
TRBJ2-7 | NA | TRBV27 | few | CASSPRVSYEQYF | TGTGCCAGCAGCCCCAGGGTCTCCTACGAGCAGTACTTC
TRBJ1-5 | TRBD1 | TRBV19 | NA | CASSMIRDRVQPQHF | TGTGCCAGTAGTATGATCCGGGACAGGGTTCAGCCCCAGCATTTT
TRBJ2-1 | NA | TRBV3-1 | NA | CASSHSLMTGWYNEQFF | TGTGCCAGCAGCCACTCCTTAATGACAGGCTGGTACAATGAGCAGTTCTTC
TRBJ1-2 | TRBD1 | TRBV20-1 | NA | CSARPPGQGAYGYTF | TGCAGTGCTAGGCCTCCGGGACAGGGGGCATATGGCTACACCTTC
TRBJ1-2 | TRBD1 | TRBV4-1 | NA | CASSQALGRGHGYTF | TGCGCCAGCAGCCAAGCTCTAGGAAGGGGGCATGGCTACACCTTC
TRBJ2-5 | NA | TRBV7-9 | many | CASSFLPKETQYF | TGTGCCAGCAGCTTCCTCCCGAAAGAGACCCAGTACTTC
TRBJ2-1 | NA | TRBV7-2 | many | CASSLIRHEQFF | TGTGCCAGCAGCTTAATTCGGCATGAGCAGTTCTTC
TRBJ2-1 | NA | TRBV7-9 | NA | CASSQKASSYNEQFF | TGTGCCAGCAGCCAAAAGGCCAGCTCCTACAATGAGCAGTTCTTC
TRBJ2-7 | TRBD1 | TRBV4-1 | few | CASSQEGTVSYEQYF | TGCGCCAGCAGCCAAGAAGGGACAGTTTCCTACGAGCAGTACTTC
TRBJ2-3 | NA | TRBV27 | NA | CASSPNQRYDNTDTQYF | TGTGCCAGCAGTCCAAACCAAAGATATGACAACACAGATACGCAGTATTTT
TRBJ2-7 | NA | TRBV7-6 | NA | CASSLALGDYEQYF | TGTGCCAGCAGCTTAGCGTTAGGAGATTACGAGCAGTACTTC
TRBJ1-1 | NA | TRBV7-6 | many | CASSFLGADTEAFF | TGTGCCAGCAGCTTCTTAGGGGCTGACACTGAAGCTTTCTTT
TRBJ1-5 | TRBD1 | TRBV27 | few | CASSPTGGGLIDQPQHF | TGTGCCAGCAGTCCCACAGGGGGCGGCTTGATTGATCAGCCCCAGCATTTT
TRBJ1-2 | NA | TRBV4-1 | NA | CASSQGGTANYGYTF | TGCGCCAGCAGCCAGGGGGGCACAGCTAACTATGGCTACACCTTC
TRBJ1-4 | NA | TRBV6-6 | few | CASRTDSTNEKLFF | TGTGCCAGCAGGACAGACAGCACTAATGAAAAACTGTTTTTT
TRBJ1-2 | NA | TRBV28 | few | CASSPRMGVRGYTF | TGTGCCAGCAGTCCGAGAATGGGGGTACGAGGCTACACCTTC
TRBJ1-2 | NA | TRBV18 | NA | CASSPTAVDGYTF | TGTGCCAGCTCACCGACGGCGGTGGATGGCTACACCTTC
TRBJ2-2 | TRBD1 | TRBV19 | NA | CASAQGALAGELFF | TGTGCCAGTGCACAGGGGGCTTTGGCCGGGGAGCTGTTTTTT
TRBJ2-3 | TRBD1 | TRBV6-6 | NA | CASRPGTVSPTDTQYF | TGTGCCAGCAGGCCCGGGACAGTTTCGCCCACAGATACGCAGTATTTT
TRBJ2-3 | TRBD2 | TRBV7-7 | few | CASSLEFAGGTDTQYF | TGTGCTAGCAGCTTAGAATTCGCGGGGGGAACAGATACGCAGTATTTT
TRBJ1-2 | NA | TRBV19 | NA | CASSIDLAGMDGYTF | TGTGCCAGTAGTATAGATCTCGCCGGGATGGATGGCTACACCTTC
TRBJ1-1 | NA | TRBV27 | many | CASSHRGAGNTEAFF | TGTGCCAGCTCCCATAGGGGGGCGGGAAACACTGAAGCTTTCTTT
TRBJ2-3 | NA | TRBV7-2 | NA | CASSFRLRGTDTQYF | TGTGCCAGCAGCTTTCGCCTGCGCGGGACAGATACGCAGTATTTT
TRBJ2-3 | TRBD1 | TRBV18 | few | CASSRGTGSTDTQYF | TGTGCCAGCTCACGCGGGACAGGGAGCACAGATACGCAGTATTTT
TRBJ1-1 | TRBD1 | TRBV6-5 | few | CASSRTGVRSEAFF | TGTGCCAGCAGTCGGACAGGGGTTCGGTCTGAAGCTTTCTTT
TRBJ2-2 | TRBD2 | TRBV7-6 | NA | CASSQSSGGIGELFF | TGTGCCAGCAGCCAATCTAGCGGGGGAATCGGGGAGCTGTTTTTT
TRBJ2-3 | NA | TRBV7-9 | once | CAATESGREETDTQYF | TGTGCCGCCACTGAATCGGGGAGAGAGGAGACAGATACGCAGTATTTT
TRBJ1-2 | NA | TRBV6-2/TRBV6-3 | few | CASSYSKTRGDYGYTF | TGTGCCAGCAGTTACTCGAAGACCCGAGGAGACTATGGCTACACCTTC
TRBJ2-1 | NA | TRBV6-2/TRBV6-3 | once | CASSYSDVKQFF | TGTGCCAGCAGTTACTCTGATGTAAAGCAGTTCTTC
TRBJ1-6 | TRBD1 | TRBV7-9 | few | CASSSEGQDNSPLHF | TGTGCCAGCAGCTCCGAGGGACAGGATAATTCACCCCTCCACTTT
TRBJ2-5 | TRBD2 | TRBV4-2 | many | CASSLAVPGLARETQYF | TGTGCCAGCAGTCTTGCCGTTCCGGGACTAGCGAGGGAGACCCAGTACTTC
TRBJ2-7 | TRBD2 | TRBV2 | NA | CASLTSGGPYEQYF | TGTGCCAGCCTAACTAGCGGGGGGCCCTACGAGCAGTACTTC
TRBJ2-2 | NA | TRBV7-6 | NA | CASSPHTGAANTGELFF | TGTGCCAGCAGCCCGCACACGGGGGCAGCTAACACCGGGGAGCTGTTTTTT
TRBJ2-1 | NA | TRBV7-8 | many | CASSPGPGEQFF | TGTGCCAGCAGCCCTGGACCGGGTGAGCAGTTCTTC
TRBJ1-2 | NA | TRBV12-3/TRBV12-4 | few | CASSRGSLYGYTF | TGTGCCAGCAGCAGGGGTAGTTTGTATGGCTACACCTTC
TRBJ1-1 | NA | TRBV6-6 | NA | CASTRQYTEAFF | TGTGCCAGCACTAGACAGTACACTGAAGCTTTCTTT
TRBJ2-7 | TRBD1 | TRBV19 | NA | CASSWTGLTYEQYF | TGTGCCAGTAGTTGGACAGGTCTGACCTACGAGCAGTACTTC
TRBJ2-3 | NA | TRBV27 | few | CASSPTAARFSYSTDTQYF | TGTGCCAGCAGTCCTACAGCCGCACGTTTTTCTTATAGCACAGATACGCAGTATTTT
TRBJ1-1 | NA | TRBV7-6 | few | CASSPGSGTVEAFF | TGTGCCAGCAGCCCCGGGTCGGGGACGGTTGAAGCTTTCTTT
TRBJ2-1 | NA | TRBV28 | NA | CASSSPGKRGYEQFF | TGTGCCAGCAGTTCCCCAGGGAAACGAGGCTATGAGCAGTTCTTC
TRBJ2-7 | NA | TRBV10-3 | NA | CATTEVREKTYEQYF | TGTGCCACCACAGAAGTCAGAGAGAAGACCTACGAGCAGTACTTC
TRBJ1-1 | NA | TRBV7-9 | NA | CANSDGPNPAFF | TGTGCCAACAGCGACGGTCCAAACCCGGCTTTCTTT
TRBJ2-1 | NA | TRBV5-4 | NA | CASSQPEGDNEQFF | TGTGCCAGCAGCCAACCTGAGGGGGACAATGAGCAGTTCTTC
TRBJ2-2 | TRBD1 | TRBV5-3 | NA | CASRPGTGAGELFF | TGTGCCAGCAGACCCGGGACAGGGGCTGGGGAGCTGTTTTTT
TRBJ2-1 | TRBD2 | TRBV7-2 | many | CASSLGGEWESGGPYNEQFF | TGTGCCAGCAGCCTAGGGGGGGAGTGGGAAAGCGGGGGCCCTTACAATGAGCAGTTCTTC
TRBJ1-5 | NA | TRBV6-2/TRBV6-3 | few | CASSYSSVYRSNQPQHF | TGTGCCAGCAGTTACTCATCGGTGTATAGAAGCAATCAGCCCCAGCATTTT
TRBJ1-5 | NA | TRBV28 | NA | CASSFRGRGSNQPQHF | TGTGCCAGCAGTTTTCGGGGACGGGGGAGCAATCAGCCCCAGCATTTT
TRBJ1-1 | NA | TRBV6-2/TRBV6-3 | NA | CASSVGPTEAFF | TGTGCCAGCAGTGTGGGTCCTACTGAAGCTTTCTTT
TRBJ2-3 | NA | TRBV7-6 | once | CASSLWGDTDTQYF | TGTGCCAGCAGCTTATGGGGGGACACAGATACGCAGTATTTT